This TCR beta chain came from a study of blood T cell repertoires in COVID-19. Germline V gives CDR1 SGHVS, CDR2 FQNEAQ. This CDR3 has 14 residues. Trimming removed 1 base at V and 5 bases at J, with 11 bases between. Enrollees, about 18 to 100 years old, lived in about two dozen US areas. Self-reported history from a screening survey and questionnaire set each donor's cohort. Each recovered donor of Cohort 3 presented with two negative PCRs, clearance, or symptom resolution. In the original workflow: The assay estimated nucleated cells by amplifying reference gene primers. The assay was immunoSEQ multiplex PCR, and TCRdb's table has in-frame clones only and misses some. D and trimming come from the DNA, and the V and J calls and clone size come from that table. The sample carries almost 200,000 clones, 70% to 90% recorded once.

The chain recombines TRBV7-8 with TRBJ1-1, with a possible D match to TRBD1 (6 bases). The TCR comes from a woman aged 18-29 years who had recovered from COVID-19. The sequenced sample consisted of PBMCs or T cells enriched from blood (not recorded which). The CDR3 nucleotides read TGTGCCAGCAGCTTAGACCAGGGGCTTACTGAAGCTTTCTTT. Its translation is CASSLDQGLTEAFF.